This T cell receptor (beta chain) emerged from a study of T cell clonality in common variable immunodeficiency. CVID and control samples used equivalent genomic DNA input. TCRdb's copy holds only in-frame clones and misses some; the assay was immunoSEQ multiplex PCR. This table holds tens of thousands of clones with no singletons; the top ten claim 1.3% to 1.5%. Each donor provided about 4.5 to 8.5 ml of heparinized whole blood. On this clone: Read coverage stops 3 residues before the CDR3 terminus; the germline J gene supplies the remainder.

This CDR3 region has 14 residues. Per germline, CDR1 SGHVS and CDR2 FQNEAQ. The V end lost 1 base, the J end lost 0 bases, and 6 bases lay between the germline ends. The TCR sequence derives from a person aged 18 to 75 in good health. This chain joins TRBV7-8 and TRBJ2-5, with D tentatively TRBD1 or TRBD2 (5 bases each). Material for sequencing was peripheral blood mononuclear cells. The CDR3 bases that were read are TGTGCCAGCAGCTTAGGAGGGGACCAAGAGACC. This gives the protein CASSLGGDQET. Given in full, the CDR3 is CASSLGGDQETQYF. Filled out from reference TRBV7-8 and TRBJ2-5, the complete variable domain reads GAGVSQSPRYKVAKRGQDVALRCDPISGHVSLFWYQQALGQGPEFLTYFQNEAQLDKSGLPSDRFFAERPEGSVSTLKIQRTQQEDSAVYLCASSLGGDQETQYFGPGTRLLVL.